Presented here are 28 T cell receptor beta chains from one specimen sequenced in a study of T cells in Graves' hyperthyroidism and ophthalmopathy. Researchers amplified the TCR beta CDR3 regions from RNA transcripts. During a first-round RT-PCR of the TCR CDR3, the HTBI primer set was used. TCRdb re-analysed the multiplex PCR reads in MiXCR, keeping a single row per CDR3 protein. The table records roughly 580,000 distinct CDR3 sequences, more than 11% of them present only once. The specimen sequenced was blood. These receptors were obtained from a woman aged 25-40 years with Graves' hyperthyroidism that later progressed to Graves' ophthalmopathy.

Many counts were recorded for this clonotype. The chain combines TRBV11-2 with TRBJ2-7, with TRBD2 as a possible D gene (5 bases). The CDR3 sequence is 14 residues long. V lost 4 bases to trimming and J lost 2 bases, with 12 bases between them. CDR1 and CDR2 (germline): SGHAT, FQNNGV. CDR3 region: CASSSGGLAYEQYF. The CDR3 DNA is TGTGCCAGCAGCTCGGGCGGGCTGGCCTACGAGCAGTACTTC.

The CDR3: CASSYDSGTGVGEQYF. The DNA for the CDR3 is TGTGCCAGCAGTTACGATTCGGGGACAGGGGTGGGCGAGCAGTACTTC. The chain combines TRBV6-5 with TRBJ2-7, with TRBD1 matching 10 bases. Germline CDR1 reads MNHEY; CDR2 reads SVGAGI. The CDR3 consists of 16 residues. With 2 bases clipped from V and 6 bases from J, the junction kept 10 bases outside the gene matches.

This clonotype occurred many times. This rearrangement joins TRBV9 to TRBJ2-7; TRBD1 or TRBD2 may be the D gene (5 bases each). The germline V gene has CDR1 SGDLS and CDR2 YYNGEE. Trimming took off 2 bases at V and 10 bases at J, with 16 bases between the two ends. The CDR3 extends over 13 amino acids. Written as DNA, the CDR3 is TGTGCCAGCAGCGTCGGGACCCCTTTCGATCAGTACTTC. This codes for CASSVGTPFDQYF.

This clonotype was seen a handful of times. The chain recombines TRBV30 with TRBJ1-1; 12 bases map to TRBD1. J was trimmed by 4 bases and V by 7 bases; bases with no gene match: 13. This CDR3 has 16 amino acids. Germline V lookup: CDR1 GTSNPN, CDR2 SVGIG (reference sequence). CDR3 bases: TGTGCCTTACTGGGGGGACAGGGGGCGAGAGGCACTGAAGCTTTCTTT. It specifies CALLGGQGARGTEAFF.

J is TRBJ1-5 and V is TRBV6-1; tentatively, D is TRBD1 (5 bases). The germline V and J ends were trimmed by 6 bases and 5 bases, with 14 bases remaining between them. The CDR3 is 14 residues long. CDR1 and CDR2 (germline): MNHNS, SASEGT. The CDR3 reads CASRIRDGDQPQHF. CDR3 in DNA: TGTGCCAGCAGGATACGGGACGGCGATCAGCCCCAGCATTTT.

This clonotype has at least ten counts. V usage is TRBV6-5 and J usage is TRBJ1-2; no clear D gene. V was cut by 2 bases and J by 2 bases, with 6 bases left in between. The CDR3 runs to 13 residues. CDR1 and CDR2 from the germline V gene are MNHEY and SVGAGI. CDR3 sequence: CASSYGGNYGYTF. Written as DNA, the CDR3 is TGTGCCAGCAGTTACGGCGGAAACTATGGCTACACCTTC.

The V call is TRBV10-3, the J call TRBJ1-6; D unclear. This CDR3 spans 13 amino acids. Germline V CDR1 and CDR2: ENHRY, SYGVKD. V was cut by 3 bases and J by 8 bases, with 8 bases left in between. CDR3: CAISERRDSPLHF. CDR3 DNA: TGTGCCATCAGTGAAAGGAGGGATTCACCCCTCCACTTT.

This clonotype was detected many times. This rearrangement joins TRBV7-9 to TRBJ2-2; D is undetermined. V shed 3 bases and J shed 7 bases, with 12 bases lying between them. CDR1 and CDR2 (germline): SEHNR, FQNEAQ (reference sequence). The CDR3 is 14 residues long. CDR3 coding DNA: TGTGCCAGCAGCTTGGGTCAGACGGACGGGGAGCTGTTTTTT. Protein: CASSLGQTDGELFF. The full variable domain, in which reference TRBV7-9 and TRBJ2-2 provide the parts outside the CDR3, is DTGVSQNPRHKITKRGQNVTFRCDPISEHNRLYWYRQTLGQGPEFLTYFQNEAQLEKSRLLSDRFSAERPKGSFSTLEIQRTEQGDSAMYLCASSLGQTDGELFFGEGSRLTVL.

In its sample, this clonotype was seen a few times. This chain joins TRBV11-2 and TRBJ1-2, with D possibly TRBD1 on 6 matching bases. CDR3 length equals 15 residues. The germline V and J ends were trimmed by 5 bases and 6 bases, with 19 bases remaining between them. Germline V lookup: CDR1 SGHAT, CDR2 FQNNGV. CDR3 protein: CASSPRGGLPHGYTF. CDR3 coding DNA: TGTGCCAGCAGCCCGCGGGGGGGGCTCCCTCATGGCTACACCTTC.

This clonotype was found many times. The chain uses TRBV5-1 and TRBJ2-1; D is ambiguous. V lost 0 bases to trimming and J lost 0 bases, with 10 bases between them. This CDR3 is built from 16 residues. CDR1 is SGHRS and CDR2 is YFSETQ in the germline V gene. The CDR3 region has the DNA TGCGCCAGCAGCTTGGAAGCGAGTAGCTCCTACAATGAGCAGTTCTTC. Its translation: CASSLEASSSYNEQFF.

This clonotype was found a few times. The chain couples TRBV2 to TRBJ2-1; 11 positions agree with TRBD2. Per germline, CDR1 SNHLY and CDR2 FYNNEI. V trimming: 8 bases; J trimming: 9 bases; junction bases outside the gene matches: 6. This CDR3 spans 13 amino acids. Here the CDR3 DNA reads TGTGCCAGCGTAACTAGCGGGAGTGGTGAGCAGTTCTTC. It specifies CASVTSGSGEQFF.

The chain employs TRBV3-1 and TRBJ2-1; 9 bases are shared with TRBD2. The length of the CDR3 is 15 residues. CDR1 LGHDT and CDR2 YNNKEL come from the germline V gene (reference sequence). Trimming took 5 bases from V and 7 from J; bases not matched to a gene: 9. The CDR3 nucleotides are TGTGCCAGCAGCTATAGCGGGAGCTCTGGTAATGAGCAGTTCTTC. Translating it yields CASSYSGSSGNEQFF.

In this sample, this clonotype turned up many times. This chain uses TRBV5-1 with TRBJ2-1; no clear D. This CDR3 is built from 11 residues. Trimming pared 6 bases from V and 5 bases from J, leaving 6 bases between. Germline assignment: CDR1 SGHRS and CDR2 YFSETQ. CDR3 nucleotides: TGCGCCAGCATGGCGGACAATGAGCAGTTCTTC. It translates to CASMADNEQFF.

Ten or more counts support this clonotype. The chain is built from TRBV20-1 and TRBJ1-5; TRBD1 aligns across 7 bases. The V gene's germline CDR1 is DFQATT and CDR2 SNEGSKA (reference sequence). CDR3 length: 15 amino acids. Losses at the gene ends were 8 bases for V and 1 base for J; bases not matched to a gene: 11. CDR3 DNA: TGCAGTCTGGCAGGGGGGGGGGAGAGCAATCAGCCCCAGCATTTT. It encodes CSLAGGGESNQPQHF.

The rearrangement uses TRBV5-1 and TRBJ2-3; D gene uncertain. V was shortened by 5 bases and J by 2 bases, with 6 bases between the two germline ends. Germline V gene sequence: CDR1 SGHRS, CDR2 YFSETQ. CDR3 size: 12 residues. CDR3 DNA sequence: TGCGCCAGCAGAGGCGACACAGATACGCAGTATTTT. This translates into CASRGDTDTQYF.

This clonotype occurred many times. V and J are TRBV28 and TRBJ1-1, with 10 bases aligning to TRBD1. Germline CDR1 reads MDHEN; CDR2 reads SYDVKM. CDR3 size: 16 residues. J gave up 7 bases and V 4 bases, and 12 bases lay outside the gene matches. The CDR3 reads CASSSLFTTGGLEAFF. The CDR3 DNA is TGTGCCAGCAGTTCCCTTTTTACGACAGGGGGCCTTGAAGCTTTCTTT.

This clonotype was observed many times. This chain connects TRBV6-1 to TRBJ2-7; 8 positions match TRBD1. Germline V gene lookup returns CDR1 MNHNS and CDR2 SASEGT. The length of the CDR3 is 15 residues. J was trimmed by 0 bases and V by 5 bases; bases with no gene match: 6. CDR3 protein: CASSSRTGLSYEQYF. The CDR3 DNA is TGTGCCAGCAGTTCCAGGACAGGGCTCTCCTACGAGCAGTACTTC.

Ten or more counts support this clonotype. The rearrangement joins TRBV28 to TRBJ2-3; D gene unclear. In germline, CDR1 is MDHEN, CDR2 SYDVKM. V was pared by 2 bases and J by 2 bases, with 8 bases between. This CDR3 contains 14 residues. The CDR3 coding sequence is TGTGCCAGCAGTTTAGGGGATCCCACAGATACGCAGTATTTT. It encodes CASSLGDPTDTQYF.

This clonotype was picked up many times. V usage is TRBV12-5 and J usage is TRBJ2-3; D is unclear. V lost 0 bases and J 3 bases, leaving 16 bases between the germline ends. This CDR3 has 17 amino acids. Germline V CDR1 and CDR2: LGHNT, FRNRAP. CDR3 loop: CASGLVLQATLTDTQYF. For the CDR3, the DNA is TGTGCTAGTGGTTTGGTATTGCAGGCCACGTTAACAGATACGCAGTATTTT.

The V call is TRBV19, the J call TRBJ2-7; no firm D call. The CDR3 spans 14 residues. The V gene's germline CDR1 is LNHDA and CDR2 SQIVND (reference sequence). Trimming cost V 1 base and J 3 bases, with 10 bases left between them. CDR3 protein: CASSIGRPDYEQYF. DNA for the CDR3: TGTGCCAGTAGTATAGGTCGCCCGGACTACGAGCAGTACTTC.

Many counts were recorded for this clonotype. The genes are TRBV3-1 and TRBJ2-1; 11 bases agree with TRBD2. Germline lookup yields CDR1 LGHDT and CDR2 YNNKEL (reference sequence). CDR3 length equals 15 residues. J was trimmed by 3 bases and V by 5 bases; bases with no gene match: 3. The CDR3 region has the DNA TGTGCCAGCAGCTCGGGACTAGCGGACTACAATGAGCAGTTCTTC. Its protein product is CASSSGLADYNEQFF.

V is TRBV20-1 and J is TRBJ2-7, with 14 bases aligning to TRBD2. After removal of 3 bases from V and 5 bases from J, the junction contained 3 bases not matched to a gene. This CDR3 has 14 amino acids. Germline V gene data show CDR1 as DFQATT and CDR2 as SNEGSKA (reference sequence). CDR3 bases: TGCAGTGCTAGGGGACTAGCGGGAGCCCACGAGCAGTACTTC. Translated, it gives CSARGLAGAHEQYF.

This rearrangement joins TRBV5-1 to TRBJ2-1; perhaps D is TRBD1 or TRBD2 (5 bases each). Germline-derived CDR1 and CDR2 are SGHRS and YFSETQ. Trimming pared 5 bases from V and 0 bases from J, leaving 15 bases between. This CDR3 has 16 amino acids. The CDR3 loop reads CASSWGEGSSYNEQFF. DNA of the CDR3: TGCGCCAGCAGTTGGGGAGAGGGGAGCTCCTACAATGAGCAGTTCTTC.

This clonotype appeared many times. This rearrangement joins TRBV7-9 to TRBJ2-7; 8 bases are a match to TRBD1. The ends lost 2 bases at V and 6 bases at J; junction bases unmatched: 18. Per germline, CDR1 SEHNR and CDR2 FQNEAQ (reference sequence). The CDR3 sequence is 18 residues long. The CDR3 DNA follows: TGTGCCAGCAGCTTAAGCCCTCCCGCTGGACAGGGTTCTGTCGAGCAGTACTTC. It yields the protein CASSLSPPAGQGSVEQYF. Supplemented by reference TRBV7-9 and TRBJ2-7, the full variable domain reads DTGVSQNPRHKITKRGQNVTFRCDPISEHNRLYWYRQTLGQGPEFLTYFQNEAQLEKSRLLSDRFSAERPKGSFSTLEIQRTEQGDSAMYLCASSLSPPAGQGSVEQYFGPGTRLTVT.

Many counts were recorded for this clonotype. The CDR3 sequence: CASSEVGQGINEKLFF. For the CDR3, the DNA is TGTGCCAGCAGTGAAGTGGGACAGGGGATTAATGAAAAACTGTTTTTT. The chain employs TRBV2 and TRBJ1-4; 10 bases are a match to TRBD1. CDR3 length: 16 amino acids. The germline V gene has CDR1 SNHLY and CDR2 FYNNEI. V was clipped by 1 base and J by 4 bases; unmatched bases: 3.

The chain recombines TRBV12-3 or TRBV12-4 with TRBJ2-7; 7 bases match TRBD2. Germline trimming cut 6 bases from V and 6 bases from J; bases unmatched to any gene: 20. The CDR3 length is 17 residues. Written as DNA, the CDR3 is TGTGCCAGCAGCCCCCAAAGGGATCGCGGGAGATCCGGCGAGCAGTACTTC. Translating gives CASSPQRDRGRSGEQYF.

This clonotype was detected a few times. The V gene is TRBV27, the J gene TRBJ1-5, with a tentative D call TRBD1 (5 bases). Germline V gene data show CDR1 as MNHEY and CDR2 as SMNVEV (reference sequence). The CDR3 loop spans 16 amino acids. V gave up 4 bases and J gave up 5 bases, with 18 bases separating them. In DNA form, the CDR3 reads TGTGCCAGCAGTTCCTTTCGGGATGGCAGGGATCAGCCCCAGCATTTT. This encodes CASSSFRDGRDQPQHF.

There are many counts of this clonotype. The chain uses TRBV19 and TRBJ1-5, with no clear D. Germline V gives CDR1 LNHDA, CDR2 SQIVND (reference sequence). The V end lost 7 bases, the J end lost 1 base, and 8 bases lay between the germline ends. This CDR3 spans 13 amino acids. The CDR3 DNA follows: TGTGCCAGTAACTACGGAAGCAATCAGCCCCAGCATTTT. Translated, it gives CASNYGSNQPQHF.